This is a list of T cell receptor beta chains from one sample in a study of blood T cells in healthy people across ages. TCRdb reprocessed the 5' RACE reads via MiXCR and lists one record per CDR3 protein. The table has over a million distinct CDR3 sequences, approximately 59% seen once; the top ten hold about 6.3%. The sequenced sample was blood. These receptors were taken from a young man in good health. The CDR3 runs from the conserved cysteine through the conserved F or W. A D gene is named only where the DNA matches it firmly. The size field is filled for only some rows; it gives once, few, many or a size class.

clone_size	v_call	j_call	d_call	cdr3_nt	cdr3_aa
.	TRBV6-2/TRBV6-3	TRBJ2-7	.	TGTGCCAGCAGTTACGCGGCAGGCTACGAGCAGTACTTC	CASSYAAGYEQYF
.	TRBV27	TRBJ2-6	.	TGTGCCAGCACCTACGGCAGGCTGGGGGCCAACGTCCTGACTTTC	CASTYGRLGANVLTF
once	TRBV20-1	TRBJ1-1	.	TGCAGTGCTAGACTAATAAGGAACACTGAAGCTTTCTTT	CSARLIRNTEAFF
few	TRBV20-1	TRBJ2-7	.	TGCAGTGCCCCTATTCCGGGGCACGAGCAGTACTTC	CSAPIPGHEQYF
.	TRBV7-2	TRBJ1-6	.	TGTGCCAGCAGCCCATCGGAGGTCTCCTATAATTCACCCCTCCACTTT	CASSPSEVSYNSPLHF
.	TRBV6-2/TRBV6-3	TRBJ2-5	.	TGTGCCAGCAGTTACTTATCCCAGGTGGGAGAGACCCAGTACTTC	CASSYLSQVGETQYF
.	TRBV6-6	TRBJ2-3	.	TGTGCCAGCAGTTGCCGCCCAGGGACAGATACGCAGTATTTT	CASSCRPGTDTQYF
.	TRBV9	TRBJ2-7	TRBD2	TGTGCCAGCAGCGAGGGACTAGCTAATCCCTACGAGCAGTACTTC	CASSEGLANPYEQYF
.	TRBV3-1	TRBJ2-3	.	TGTGCCAGCAGCCAAGAAGTCGGGCGAGTCCGGGTCACAGATACGCAGTATTTT	CASSQEVGRVRVTDTQYF
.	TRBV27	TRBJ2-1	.	TGTGCCGGCAGTTTATTGGGCACCTACAATGAGCAGTTCTTC	CAGSLLGTYNEQFF
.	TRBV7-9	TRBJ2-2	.	TGTGCCAGCAGCCCCAAAACCCAGGGGTATTACACCGGGGAGCTGTTTTTT	CASSPKTQGYYTGELFF
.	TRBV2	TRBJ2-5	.	TGTGCCAGCAGTGAGGGCCTGTCGATAGAGACCCAGTACTTC	CASSEGLSIETQYF
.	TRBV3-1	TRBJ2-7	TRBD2	TGTGCCAGCAGCCGTACGGGACTAGCGGGGGGGTTTGCGGCGCAGTACTTC	CASSRTGLAGGFAAQYF
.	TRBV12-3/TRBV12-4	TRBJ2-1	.	TGTGCCAGCAGGCGACAGGGAGGGGATGAGCAGTTCTTC	CASRRQGGDEQFF
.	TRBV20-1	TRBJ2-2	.	TGCAGTGCTAGCGTCAGGAACACCGGGGAGCTGTTTTTT	CSASVRNTGELFF
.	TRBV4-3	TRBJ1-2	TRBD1	TGCGCCAGCAGCCAGACCCTGCCCGGACAGGGCTACAACTATGGCTACACCTTC	CASSQTLPGQGYNYGYTF
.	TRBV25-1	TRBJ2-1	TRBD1	TGTGCCAGCAGTGAAGCCACAGGGGTCTACAATGAGCAGTTCTTC	CASSEATGVYNEQFF
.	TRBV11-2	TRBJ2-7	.	TGTGCCAGCAGCTCAGCCCCCGGGAACGAGCAGTACTTC	CASSSAPGNEQYF
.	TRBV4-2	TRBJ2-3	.	TGTGCCAGCAGCCAACTGGGGGGTACGCAGTATTTT	CASSQLGGTQYF
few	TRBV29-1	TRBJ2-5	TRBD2	TGCAGCGTTGTCTTAGCGGGAGGGCCGGAGACCCAGTACTTC	CSVVLAGGPETQYF
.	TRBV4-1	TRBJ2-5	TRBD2	TGCGCCAGCAGAGATAGCGGGGGGGCCAGCGATGAGCAGTACTTC	CASRDSGGASDEQYF
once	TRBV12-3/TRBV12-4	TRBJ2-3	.	TGTGCCAGCAGTCCCCACAAAGCGGAAACAAGCACAGATACGCAGTATTTT	CASSPHKAETSTDTQYF
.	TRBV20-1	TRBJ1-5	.	TGCAGTGCTGCCCACAGGGCTCAGCCCCAGCATTTT	CSAAHRAQPQHF
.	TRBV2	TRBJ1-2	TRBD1	TGTGCCAGCAGCCCGGGACAGGGGTCGTTGAAGAATGGCTACACCTTC	CASSPGQGSLKNGYTF
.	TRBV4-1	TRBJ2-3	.	TGCGCCAGCAGTGATCAGGGGCGGACAGATACGCAGTATTTT	CASSDQGRTDTQYF
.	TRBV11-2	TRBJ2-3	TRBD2	TGTGCCAGCAGCTTTACCAGCGGGAGATCTGATACGCAGTATTTT	CASSFTSGRSDTQYF
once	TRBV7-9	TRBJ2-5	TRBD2	TGTGCCACCGAAACTAGCGTCCAAGAGACCCAGTACTTC	CATETSVQETQYF
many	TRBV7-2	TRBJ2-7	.	TGTGCCAGCAGCTTTCTGTTTCGGCCAGTCGGGGACAAGCCCTACGAGCAGTACTTC	CASSFLFRPVGDKPYEQYF
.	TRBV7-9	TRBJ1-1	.	TGTGCCAGCAGCTTACACCCCGCTGAAGCTTTCTTT	CASSLHPAEAFF
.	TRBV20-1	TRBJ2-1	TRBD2	TGCAGTGCTAGCCCGGGACTAGCCCTAGTTAGCGAGCAGTTCTTC	CSASPGLALVSEQFF
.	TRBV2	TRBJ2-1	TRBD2	TGTGCCAGTTTAGCGGGGGCCTCCTACAATGAGCAGTTCTTC	CASLAGASYNEQFF
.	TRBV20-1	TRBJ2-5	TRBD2	TGCAGTGCTAGTCTCCAATCCGGGACTAGCGGGAGTTGGACCCAGTACTTC	CSASLQSGTSGSWTQYF
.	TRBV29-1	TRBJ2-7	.	TGCAGCGTTGAAGGTGGGGGCAGGAGCTCCTACGAGCAGTACTTC	CSVEGGGRSSYEQYF
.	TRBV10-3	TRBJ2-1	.	TGTGCCATCAGTGAGACCGGGACCCTTAATGAGCAGTTCTTC	CAISETGTLNEQFF
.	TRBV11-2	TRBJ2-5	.	TGTGCCAGCAGCTTAGACCGCCCTCCAGAGACCCAGTACTTC	CASSLDRPPETQYF
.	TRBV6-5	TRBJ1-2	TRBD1	TGTGCCAGGCCCTACGGCGCGACAGGGACCAACTATGGCTACACCTTC	CARPYGATGTNYGYTF
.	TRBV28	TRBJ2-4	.	TGTGCCAGCAGTTTACAAGGGGCCGGAACCATTCAGTACTTC	CASSLQGAGTIQYF
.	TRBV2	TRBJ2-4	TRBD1	TGTGCCAGCAGGGAGGACAGGGGGATACAAAACATTCAGTACTTC	CASREDRGIQNIQYF
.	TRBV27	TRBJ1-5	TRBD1	TGTGCCAGCAGTATAGGGACAGGGGGCAATCAGCCCCAGCATTTT	CASSIGTGGNQPQHF
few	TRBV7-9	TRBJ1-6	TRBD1	TGTGCCGCCGGGACAGGGAGTTCACCCCTCCACTTT	CAAGTGSSPLHF
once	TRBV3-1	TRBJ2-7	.	TGTGCCAGCAGCCCCGGGAATAACCCTTCCTACGAGCAGTACTTC	CASSPGNNPSYEQYF
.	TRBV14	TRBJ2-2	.	TGTGCCAGCAGGCTGGGAACCGGGGAGCTGTTTTTT	CASRLGTGELFF
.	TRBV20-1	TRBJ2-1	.	TGCAGCGCTGTAGGGGTAGCTTATTCCTACAATGAGCAGTTCTTC	CSAVGVAYSYNEQFF
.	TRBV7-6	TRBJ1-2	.	TGTGCCAGCAGCCAGACAGCTCACTATGGCTACACCTTC	CASSQTAHYGYTF
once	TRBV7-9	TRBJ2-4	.	TGTGCCAGCAGCCGGTTTGGCATACTTCCCGGAAAAGTCAAAAACATTCAGTACTTC	CASSRFGILPGKVKNIQYF